The entry below gives a single TCR beta chain sequence along with its context. This specimen belongs to a study of blood T cell repertoires in COVID-19. Methods used by the authors: Reference gene primer amplification gave estimated nucleated cell counts. Assay: immunoSEQ multiplex PCR; the TCRdb copy retains only in-frame clones and omits some. The V and J calls and clone size were taken over from that table, and D and trimming were inferred from the DNA. The data hold a few hundred thousand clones, with less than 85% observed a single time. The sequencing sample was made of peripheral blood. The sequence derives from a woman under 30 with acute or convalescent COVID-19.

The chain's CDR3 is CSVAGGPPDTQYF. The CDR3, as DNA: TGCAGCGTTGCGGGGGGGCCCCCAGATACGCAGTATTTT. The chain recombines TRBV29-1 with TRBJ2-3, with 8 bases lining up with TRBD2. Germline lookup yields CDR1 SQVTM and CDR2 ANQGSEA. The CDR3 totals 13 residues. J gave up 4 bases and V 4 bases, and 4 bases lay outside the gene matches.